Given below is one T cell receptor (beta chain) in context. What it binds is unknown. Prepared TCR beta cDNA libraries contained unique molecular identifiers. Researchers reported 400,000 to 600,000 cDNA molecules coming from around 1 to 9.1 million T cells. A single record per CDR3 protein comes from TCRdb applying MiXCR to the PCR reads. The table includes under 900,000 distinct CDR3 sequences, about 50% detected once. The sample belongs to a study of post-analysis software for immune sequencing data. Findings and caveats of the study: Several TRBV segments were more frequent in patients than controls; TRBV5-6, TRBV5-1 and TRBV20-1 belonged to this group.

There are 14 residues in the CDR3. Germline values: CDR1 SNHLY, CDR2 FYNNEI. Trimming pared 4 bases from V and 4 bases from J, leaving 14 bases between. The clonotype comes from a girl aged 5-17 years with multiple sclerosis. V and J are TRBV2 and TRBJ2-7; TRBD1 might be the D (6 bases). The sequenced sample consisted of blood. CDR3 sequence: CASSVRLDSYEQYF. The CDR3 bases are TGTGCCAGCAGTGTACGATTGGACAGTTACGAGCAGTACTTC.